The T cell receptor (beta chain) described here comes from a study of T cell responses to AZD1222 COVID-19 vaccine. V lost 5 bases and J 4 bases, leaving 11 bases between the germline ends. CDR3 length: 13 residues. Germline V gene sequence: CDR1 MGHDK, CDR2 SYGVNS. Concerning this clone itself: Its specificity is not known.

Generated by immunoSEQ multiplex PCR, the TCRdb table keeps only in-frame clones and is missing some. The top ten clones hold 2% to 3% of a sample with some 130,000 clones, about 85% of them seen once. Study conclusions and caveats: As reported, nearly half of all spike-specific TCRs target variant regions that are unmutated. Spike-specific TCR breadth and depth were elevated following two AZD1222 doses.

The chain uses TRBV25-1 and TRBJ1-1; TRBD1 is a possible D gene (5 bases). The TCR originated in an adult in good health. Sample: peripheral blood, taken on day 0 of AZD1222 vaccination. CDR3 nucleotide sequence: TGTGCCAGCAGTCGCGGGGGGGGCACTGAAGCTTTCTTT. Its protein product is CASSRGGGTEAFF. The full variable domain, rest sourced from reference TRBV25-1 and TRBJ1-1, is EADIYQTPRYLVIGTGKKITLECSQTMGHDKMYWYQQDPGMELHLIHYSYGVNSTEKGDLSSESTVSRIRTEHFPLTLESARPSHTSQYLCASSRGGGTEAFFGQGTRLTVV.